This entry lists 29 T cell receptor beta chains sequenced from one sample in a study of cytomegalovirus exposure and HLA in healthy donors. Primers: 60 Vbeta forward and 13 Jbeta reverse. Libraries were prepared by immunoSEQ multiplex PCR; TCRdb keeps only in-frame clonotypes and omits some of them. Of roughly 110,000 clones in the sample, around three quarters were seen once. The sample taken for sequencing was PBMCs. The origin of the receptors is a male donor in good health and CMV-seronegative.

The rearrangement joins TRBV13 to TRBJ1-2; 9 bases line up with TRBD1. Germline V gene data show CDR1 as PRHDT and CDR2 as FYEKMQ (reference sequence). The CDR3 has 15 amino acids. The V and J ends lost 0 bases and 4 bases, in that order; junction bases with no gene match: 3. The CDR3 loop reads CASSLGTGGVYGYTF. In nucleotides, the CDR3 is TGTGCCAGCAGCTTAGGAACAGGGGGCGTCTATGGCTACACCTTC.

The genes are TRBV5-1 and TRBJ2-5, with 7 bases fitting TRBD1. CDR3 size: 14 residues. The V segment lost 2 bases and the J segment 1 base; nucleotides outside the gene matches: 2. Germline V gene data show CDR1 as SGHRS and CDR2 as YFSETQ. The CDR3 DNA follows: TGCGCCAGCAGCTTCGGGACAGCCCAAGAGACCCAGTACTTC. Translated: CASSFGTAQETQYF. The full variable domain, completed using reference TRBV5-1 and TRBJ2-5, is KAGVTQTPRYLIKTRGQQVTLSCSPISGHRSVSWYQQTPGQGLQFLFEYFSETQRNKGNFPGRFSGRQFSNSRSEMNVSTLELGDSALYLCASSFGTAQETQYFGPGTRLLVL.

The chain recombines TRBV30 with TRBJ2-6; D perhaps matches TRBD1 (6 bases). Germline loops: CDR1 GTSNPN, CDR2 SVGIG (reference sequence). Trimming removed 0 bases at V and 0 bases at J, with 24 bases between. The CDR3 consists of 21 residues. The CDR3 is CAWSVQRFRGRDSSGANVLTF. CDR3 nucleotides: TGTGCCTGGAGTGTACAAAGGTTCAGGGGCCGCGATAGCTCTGGGGCCAACGTCCTGACTTTC.

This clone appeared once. As DNA, the CDR3 is TGTGCCAGCAGCGTAGTGGGTGACGGGAACATGAACACTGAAGCTTTCTTT. This translates into CASSVVGDGNMNTEAFF. This sequence joins TRBV9 and TRBJ1-1, with D unresolved. This CDR3 has 17 amino acids. Germline loops: CDR1 SGDLS, CDR2 YYNGEE. Trimming shortened V by 0 bases and J by 0 bases, and 15 bases separated the two germline ends.

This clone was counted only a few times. CDR3 nucleotide sequence: TGCAGCGTTCAAGGGGAGGATGAAAAACTGTTTTTT. This gives the protein CSVQGEDEKLFF. This chain links TRBV29-1 with TRBJ1-4, with D tentatively TRBD1 (5 bases). V lost 5 bases, J lost 6 bases, and 10 bases lay in between. This CDR3 region has 12 residues. The germline V gene has CDR1 SQVTM and CDR2 ANQGSEA.

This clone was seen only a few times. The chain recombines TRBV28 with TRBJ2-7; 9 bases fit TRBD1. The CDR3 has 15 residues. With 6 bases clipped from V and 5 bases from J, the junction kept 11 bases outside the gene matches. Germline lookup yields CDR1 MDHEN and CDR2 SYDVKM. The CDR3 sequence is CASRYTVQGAHEQYF. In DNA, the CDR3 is TGTGCCAGCAGATACACAGTACAGGGGGCGCACGAGCAGTACTTC. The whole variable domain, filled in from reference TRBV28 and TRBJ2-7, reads DVKVTQSSRYLVKRTGEKVFLECVQDMDHENMFWYRQDPGLGLRLIYFSYDVKMKEKGDIPEGYSVSREKKERFSLILESASTNQTSMYLCASRYTVQGAHEQYFGPGTRLTVT.

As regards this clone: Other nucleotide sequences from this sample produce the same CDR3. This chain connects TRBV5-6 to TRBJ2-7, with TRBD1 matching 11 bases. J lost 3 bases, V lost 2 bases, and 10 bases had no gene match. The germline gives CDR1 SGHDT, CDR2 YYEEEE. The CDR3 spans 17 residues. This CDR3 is CASSFLDTGTGGYEQYF. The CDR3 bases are TGTGCCAGCAGCTTTCTCGATACCGGGACAGGGGGCTACGAGCAGTACTTC.

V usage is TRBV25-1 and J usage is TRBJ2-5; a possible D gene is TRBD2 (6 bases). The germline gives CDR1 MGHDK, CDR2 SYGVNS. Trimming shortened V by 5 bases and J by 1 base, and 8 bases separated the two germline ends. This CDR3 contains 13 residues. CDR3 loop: CASSLGLQETQYF. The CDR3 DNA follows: TGTGCCAGCAGTCTGGGACTCCAAGAGACCCAGTACTTC.

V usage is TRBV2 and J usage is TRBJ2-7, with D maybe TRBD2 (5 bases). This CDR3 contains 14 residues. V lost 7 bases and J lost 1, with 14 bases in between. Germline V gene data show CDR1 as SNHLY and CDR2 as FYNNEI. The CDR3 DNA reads TGTGCCAGCACACTCCGGGGTGGTTCCTACGAGCAGTACTTC. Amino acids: CASTLRGGSYEQYF.

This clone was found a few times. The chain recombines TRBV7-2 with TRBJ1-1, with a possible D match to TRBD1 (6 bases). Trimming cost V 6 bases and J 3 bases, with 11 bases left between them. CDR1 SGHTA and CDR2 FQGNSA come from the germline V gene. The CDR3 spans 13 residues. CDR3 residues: CASREQGYTEAFF. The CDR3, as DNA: TGTGCCAGCAGAGAACAGGGTTACACTGAAGCTTTCTTT. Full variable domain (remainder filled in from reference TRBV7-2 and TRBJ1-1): GAGVSQSPSNKVTEKGKDVELRCDPISGHTALYWYRQSLGQGLEFLIYFQGNSAPDKSGLPSDRFSAERTGGSVSTLTIQRTQQEDSAVYLCASREQGYTEAFFGQGTRLTVV.

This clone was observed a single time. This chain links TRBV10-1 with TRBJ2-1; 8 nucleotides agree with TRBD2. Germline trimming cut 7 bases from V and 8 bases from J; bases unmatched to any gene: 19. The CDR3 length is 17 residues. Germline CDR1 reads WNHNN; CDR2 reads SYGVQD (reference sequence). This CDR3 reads CASNGRTNQREQDEQFF. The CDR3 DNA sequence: TGCGCCAGCAACGGCCGGACCAACCAGCGGGAGCAAGATGAGCAGTTCTTC.

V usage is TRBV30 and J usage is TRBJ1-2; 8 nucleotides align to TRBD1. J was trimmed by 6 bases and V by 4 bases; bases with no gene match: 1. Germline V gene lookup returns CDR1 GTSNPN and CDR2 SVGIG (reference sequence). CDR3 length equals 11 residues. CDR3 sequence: CAWNRGDGYTF. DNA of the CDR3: TGTGCCTGGAACAGGGGGGATGGCTACACCTTC.

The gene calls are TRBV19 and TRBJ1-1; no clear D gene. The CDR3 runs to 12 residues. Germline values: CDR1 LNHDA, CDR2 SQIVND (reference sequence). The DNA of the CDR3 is TGTGCGATAACTCATGAGAACACTGAAGCTTTCTTT. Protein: CAITHENTEAFF.

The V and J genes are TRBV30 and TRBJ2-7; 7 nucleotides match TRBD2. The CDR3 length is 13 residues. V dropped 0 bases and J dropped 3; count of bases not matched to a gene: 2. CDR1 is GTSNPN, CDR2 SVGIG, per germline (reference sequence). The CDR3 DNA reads TGTGCCTGGAGTGTAGGGAGGGGCTACGAGCAGTACTTC. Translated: CAWSVGRGYEQYF. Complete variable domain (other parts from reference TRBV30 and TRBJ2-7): SQTIHQWPATLVQPVGSPLSLECTVEGTSNPNLYWYRQAAGRGLQLLFYSVGIGQISSEVPQNLSASRPQDRQFILSSKKLLLSDSGFYLCAWSVGRGYEQYFGPGTRLTVT.

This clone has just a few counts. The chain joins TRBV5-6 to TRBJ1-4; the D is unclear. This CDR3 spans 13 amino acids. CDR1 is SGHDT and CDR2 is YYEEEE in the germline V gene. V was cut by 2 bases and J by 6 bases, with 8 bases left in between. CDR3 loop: CASSLISDEKLFF. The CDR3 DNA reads TGTGCCAGCAGCTTAATCAGTGATGAAAAACTGTTTTTT.

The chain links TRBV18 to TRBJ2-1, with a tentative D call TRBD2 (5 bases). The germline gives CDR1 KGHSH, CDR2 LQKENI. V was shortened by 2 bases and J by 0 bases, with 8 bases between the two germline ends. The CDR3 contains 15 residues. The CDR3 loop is CASSPSRGSYNEQFF. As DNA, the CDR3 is TGTGCCAGCTCACCATCACGGGGCTCCTACAATGAGCAGTTCTTC.

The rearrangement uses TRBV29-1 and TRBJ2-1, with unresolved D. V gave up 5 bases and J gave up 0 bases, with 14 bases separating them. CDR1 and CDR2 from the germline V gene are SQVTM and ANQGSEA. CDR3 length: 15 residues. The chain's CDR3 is CSVLGSRVSYNEQFF. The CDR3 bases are TGCAGCGTTCTCGGATCTAGAGTCTCCTACAATGAGCAGTTCTTC.

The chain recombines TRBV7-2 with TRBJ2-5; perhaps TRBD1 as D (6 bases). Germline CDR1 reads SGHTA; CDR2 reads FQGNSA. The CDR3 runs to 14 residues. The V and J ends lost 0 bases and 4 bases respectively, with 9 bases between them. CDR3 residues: CASSLAGAAETQYF. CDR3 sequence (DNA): TGTGCCAGCAGCTTAGCGGGGGCTGCAGAGACCCAGTACTTC.

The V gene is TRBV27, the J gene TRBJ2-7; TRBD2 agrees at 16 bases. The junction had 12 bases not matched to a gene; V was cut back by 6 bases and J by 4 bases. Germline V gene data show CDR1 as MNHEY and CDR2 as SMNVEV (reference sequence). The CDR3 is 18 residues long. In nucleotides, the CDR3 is TGTGCCAGCAGGGGACTAGCGGGAGGGCCTTCGGGGGATTACGAGCAGTACTTC. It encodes CASRGLAGGPSGDYEQYF.

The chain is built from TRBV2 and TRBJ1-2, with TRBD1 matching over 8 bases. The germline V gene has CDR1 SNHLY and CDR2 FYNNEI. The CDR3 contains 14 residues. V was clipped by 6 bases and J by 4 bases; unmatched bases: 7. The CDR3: CASSGADRGYGYTF. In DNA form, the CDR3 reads TGTGCCAGCAGCGGGGCCGACAGGGGCTATGGCTACACCTTC.

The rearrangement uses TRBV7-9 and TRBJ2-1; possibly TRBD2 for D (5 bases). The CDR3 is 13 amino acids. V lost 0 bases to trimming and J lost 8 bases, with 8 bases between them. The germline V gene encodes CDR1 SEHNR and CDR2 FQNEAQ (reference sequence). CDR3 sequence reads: CASSLAGSDEQFF. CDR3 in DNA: TGTGCCAGCAGCTTAGCGGGGAGCGATGAGCAGTTCTTC.

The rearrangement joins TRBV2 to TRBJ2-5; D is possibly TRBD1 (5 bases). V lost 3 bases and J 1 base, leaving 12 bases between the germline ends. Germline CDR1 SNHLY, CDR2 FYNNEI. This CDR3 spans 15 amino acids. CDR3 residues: CASSDPSGIQETQYF. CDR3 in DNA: TGTGCCAGCAGTGACCCCTCAGGGATCCAAGAGACCCAGTACTTC.

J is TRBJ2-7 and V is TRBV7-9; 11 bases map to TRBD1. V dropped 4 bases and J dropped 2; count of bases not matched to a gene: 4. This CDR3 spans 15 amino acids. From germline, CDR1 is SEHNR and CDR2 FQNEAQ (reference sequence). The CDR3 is CASSYPGQGAYEQYF. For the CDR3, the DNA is TGTGCCAGCAGCTACCCGGGACAGGGGGCCTACGAGCAGTACTTC.

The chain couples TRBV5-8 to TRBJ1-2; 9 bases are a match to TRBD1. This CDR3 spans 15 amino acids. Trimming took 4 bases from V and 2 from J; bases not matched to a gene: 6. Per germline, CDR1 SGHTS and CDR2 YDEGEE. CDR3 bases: TGTGCCAGCAGCGGAGGGGACAGGGTAAACTATGGCTACACCTTC. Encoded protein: CASSGGDRVNYGYTF. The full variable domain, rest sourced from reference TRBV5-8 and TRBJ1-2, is EAGVTQSPTHLIKTRGQQATLRCSPISGHTSVYWYQQALGLGLQFLLWYDEGEERNRGNFPPRFSGRQFPNYSSELNVNALELEDSALYLCASSGGDRVNYGYTFGSGTRLTVV.

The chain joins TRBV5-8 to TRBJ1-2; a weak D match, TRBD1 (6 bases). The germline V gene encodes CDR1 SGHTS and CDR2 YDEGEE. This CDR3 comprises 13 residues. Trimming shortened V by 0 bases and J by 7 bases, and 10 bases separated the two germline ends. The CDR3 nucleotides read TGTGCCAGCAGCTTGGAGGGCAGGGGTGGCTACACCTTC. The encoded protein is CASSLEGRGGYTF.

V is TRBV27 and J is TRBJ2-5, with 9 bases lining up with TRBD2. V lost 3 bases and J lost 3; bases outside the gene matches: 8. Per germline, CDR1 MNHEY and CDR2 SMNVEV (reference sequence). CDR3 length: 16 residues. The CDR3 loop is CASSFIVSGRKETQYF. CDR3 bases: TGTGCCAGCAGTTTTATCGTTAGCGGGAGAAAAGAGACCCAGTACTTC.

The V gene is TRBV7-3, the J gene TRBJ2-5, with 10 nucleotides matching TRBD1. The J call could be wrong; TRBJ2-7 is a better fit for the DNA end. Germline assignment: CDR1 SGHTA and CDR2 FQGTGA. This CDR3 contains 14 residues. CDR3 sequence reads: CASSLGTGVNEQYF. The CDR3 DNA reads TGTGCCAGCAGCTTAGGGACAGGGGTTAACGAGCAGTACTTC.

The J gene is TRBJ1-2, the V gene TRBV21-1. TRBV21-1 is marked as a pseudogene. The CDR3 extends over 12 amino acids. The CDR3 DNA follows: TGTGCCAGACCCGGACTGAGTTATGGCTACACCTTC. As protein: CARPGLSYGYTF.

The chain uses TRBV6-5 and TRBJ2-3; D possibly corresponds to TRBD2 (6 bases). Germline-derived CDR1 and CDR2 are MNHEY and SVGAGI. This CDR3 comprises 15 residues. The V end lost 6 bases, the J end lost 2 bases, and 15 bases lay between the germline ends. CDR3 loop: CASSNGGGNTDTQYF. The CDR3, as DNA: TGTGCCAGCAGCAACGGTGGAGGGAACACAGATACGCAGTATTTT.